Described below is a single T cell receptor (beta chain) sequence and its context. Its specificity is not known. This sample was taken from a study of metastatic and nonmetastatic thyroid tumors. Overall study findings and caveats: Within blood and tumor, benign nodules reportedly had significantly lower TCR beta diversity than malignant thyroid tumors did.

No treatment had been given to any patient before thyroid surgery. TCRdb re-called clones from the PCR reads using MiXCR. The table lists about 33,000 clones, over 15% of them singletons, with approximately 13% in the top ten. CDR1 is LNHNV and CDR2 is YYDKDF in the germline V gene (reference sequence). V was shortened by 0 bases and J by 5 bases, with 11 bases between the two germline ends. This CDR3 comprises 14 residues. The rearrangement links TRBV15 to TRBJ2-7; D possibly corresponds to TRBD1 (7 bases). The sequenced material came from blood. The clonotype was recovered from a male donor with papillary thyroid cancer or a benign thyroid nodule (not recorded which). Some clones in this sample may be carry-over from other donors' samples. In DNA, the CDR3 is TGTGCCACCAGCAGAGATGCCAGGGGGGACGAGCAGTACTTC. Protein: CATSRDARGDEQYF.